These 29 T cell receptor beta chains came from one sample sequenced in a study of CD8 T cells in ankylosing spondylitis. Via MiXCR, TCRdb re-called the 5' RACE reads, giving one row per CDR3 protein. The sample has over 150,000 distinct CDR3 sequences, more than 10% seen once. The sequenced material came from blood, either unsorted or a sorted T cell fraction (not recorded which). These receptors all stem from a male donor with ankylosing spondylitis or in good health (not recorded which).

In its sample, this clonotype was seen a few times. This chain uses TRBV27 with TRBJ1-1; 10 positions match TRBD1. The V gene end was trimmed by 4 bases and the J gene end by 1 base; junction bases not matched to a gene: 3. The CDR3 runs 15 residues. CDR1 and CDR2 (germline): MNHEY, SMNVEV (reference sequence). CDR3 bases: TGTGCCAGCAGTTCTGGGACAGGGGAGAACACTGAAGCTTTCTTT. This codes for CASSSGTGENTEAFF.

This clonotype was picked up many times. The rearrangement uses TRBV4-1 and TRBJ1-1; TRBD1 is a possible D gene (6 bases). Germline CDR1 is MGHRA and CDR2 is YSYEKL. This CDR3 contains 14 residues. Trimming took off 4 bases at V and 5 bases at J, with 14 bases between the two ends. The CDR3 DNA follows: TGCGCCAGCAGCCCAAACAGGGTCGAGACTGAAGCTTTCTTT. Its translation is CASSPNRVETEAFF.

The chain combines TRBV6-1 with TRBJ2-4; a weak D match, TRBD1 (6 bases). The CDR3 has 14 amino acids. Germline V gene data show CDR1 as MNHNS and CDR2 as SASEGT. Trimming took 6 bases from V and 3 from J, leaving 12 bases between them. In nucleotides, the CDR3 is TGTGCCAGCAGAGACCGGGACAACAAAAACATTCAGTACTTC. Amino acid sequence: CASRDRDNKNIQYF.

The CDR3 is CSVVSGTRYEQYF. The CDR3 bases are TGCAGCGTGGTATCCGGGACACGCTACGAGCAGTACTTC. The V call is TRBV29-1, the J call TRBJ2-7, with a tentative D call TRBD1 (6 bases). Trimming removed 6 bases from V and 3 bases from J, with 15 bases in between. Germline V CDR1 and CDR2: SQVTM, ANQGSEA. CDR3 length equals 13 residues.

This clonotype was seen ten or more times. This rearrangement joins TRBV4-2 to TRBJ2-7, with 9 bases identical to TRBD1. From germline, CDR1 is LGHNA and CDR2 YNFKEQ. CDR3 size: 15 residues. V trimming: 1 base; J trimming: 3 bases; junction bases outside the gene matches: 4. The CDR3 DNA reads TGTGCCAGCAGCCAAGGACAGGGGGAAAGCTACGAGCAGTACTTC. The encoded protein is CASSQGQGESYEQYF.

J is TRBJ2-5 and V is TRBV11-2, with D unclear. Germline assignment: CDR1 SGHAT and CDR2 FQNNGV. The CDR3 consists of 13 residues. Trimming pared 5 bases from V and 2 bases from J, leaving 9 bases between. The CDR3 sequence is CASSPSNQETQYF. The CDR3 coding sequence is TGTGCCAGCAGCCCTTCCAATCAAGAGACCCAGTACTTC.

This clonotype was counted only a few times. This chain uses TRBV9 with TRBJ2-1; 8 nucleotides line up with TRBD2. The germline gives CDR1 SGDLS, CDR2 YYNGEE. The junction had 8 bases not matched to a gene; V was cut back by 3 bases and J by 9 bases. The CDR3 has 14 amino acids. CDR3 loop: CASSASGLGPEQFF. The CDR3 coding sequence is TGTGCCAGCAGCGCCTCGGGACTAGGTCCTGAGCAGTTCTTC.

This clonotype appeared once. The chain combines TRBV4-1 with TRBJ1-1, with a tentative D call TRBD1 (5 bases). The CDR3 length is 13 residues. Germline V gene data show CDR1 as MGHRA and CDR2 as YSYEKL. V dropped 8 bases and J dropped 11 bases, with 21 bases sitting between them. DNA for the CDR3: TGCGCCAGCGGTACTCGACAGATCAACGGGGCTTTCTTT. Translating gives CASGTRQINGAFF.

In this sample, this clonotype turned up a few times. The chain uses TRBV12-3 or TRBV12-4 and TRBJ2-5; 7 bases fit TRBD2. The CDR3 is 13 residues long. V gave up 6 bases and J gave up 7 bases; unmatched junction bases: 8. The CDR3 loop reads CASSPDRGVTQYF. CDR3 sequence (DNA): TGTGCCAGCAGCCCGGACCGGGGGGTGACCCAGTACTTC.

This clonotype has ten or more counts. The rearrangement joins TRBV12-3 or TRBV12-4 to TRBJ2-3; D is uncertain. This CDR3 region has 16 residues. V was cut by 1 base and J by 0 bases, with 11 bases left in between. CDR3 residues: CASSLEAITSTDTQYF. As DNA, the CDR3 is TGTGCCAGCAGTTTAGAAGCGATTACTAGCACAGATACGCAGTATTTT.

This clonotype was recorded once. V gene TRBV7-9 combines with J gene TRBJ2-6; D ambiguous. Trimming took off 3 bases at V and 0 bases at J, with 9 bases between the two ends. Per germline, CDR1 SEHNR and CDR2 FQNEAQ (reference sequence). The CDR3 is 16 residues long. The CDR3 here is CASSFQDSSGANVLTF. In DNA form, the CDR3 reads TGTGCCAGCAGCTTCCAGGATAGCTCTGGGGCCAACGTCCTGACTTTC.

The rearrangement uses TRBV10-2 and TRBJ2-4, with 7 bases that match TRBD1. The length of the CDR3 is 14 residues. The junction had 13 bases not matched to a gene; V was cut back by 3 bases and J by 14 bases. Germline CDR1 reads WSHSY; CDR2 reads SAAADI. Here the CDR3 reads CASSDGGQSKLEYF. CDR3 nucleotide sequence: TGCGCCAGCAGTGATGGGGGACAGTCAAAACTTGAGTACTTC.

A few counts support this clonotype. The chain uses TRBV24-1 and TRBJ1-1; D call uncertain. The V end was cut by 5 bases, the J end by 1 base, with 7 bases between. The CDR3 has 13 residues. From germline, CDR1 is KGHDR and CDR2 SFDVKD. CDR3 nucleotides: TGTGCCACCAGTGCTGGGAAGAACACTGAAGCTTTCTTT. This sequence encodes CATSAGKNTEAFF.

This clonotype has more than one count but fewer than ten. Written as DNA, the CDR3 is TGTGCCTGGAGTGAAGGGAAAGGGGGCGAGCAGTACTTC. Residues: CAWSEGKGGEQYF. This chain uses TRBV30 with TRBJ2-7; possibly TRBD1 for D (6 bases). The CDR3 has 13 amino acids. The germline V and J ends were trimmed by 1 base and 6 bases, with 13 bases remaining between them. The germline V gene encodes CDR1 GTSNPN and CDR2 SVGIG (reference sequence).

This chain connects TRBV5-6 to TRBJ2-1; D not certain. V was pared by 1 base and J by 4 bases, with 15 bases between. Looked up from germline, CDR1 is SGHDT and CDR2 is YYEEEE. This CDR3 has 16 residues. The CDR3 is CASSLNSASYYNEQFF. As DNA, the CDR3 is TGTGCCAGCAGCTTGAATTCGGCCTCCTATTACAATGAGCAGTTCTTC. The full variable domain, its missing parts supplied by reference TRBV5-6 and TRBJ2-1, is DAGVTQSPTHLIKTRGQQVTLRCSPKSGHDTVSWYQQALGQGPQFIFQYYEEEERQRGNFPDRFSGHQFPNYSSELNVNALLLGDSALYLCASSLNSASYYNEQFFGPGTRLTVL.

The chain carries TRBV25-1 and TRBJ2-7, with 12 bases matching TRBD2. The V and J ends lost 4 bases and 7 bases, in that order; junction bases with no gene match: 2. Per the germline V gene, CDR1 is MGHDK and CDR2 is SYGVNS. The CDR3 loop spans 13 amino acids. CDR3 in DNA: TGTGCCAGCAGTGCCGGACTAGCGGGAGAGCAGTACTTC. It encodes CASSAGLAGEQYF.

This clonotype was seen only a few times. The rearrangement joins TRBV4-1 to TRBJ2-7; no clear D. Deletions cut 0 bases from V and 2 bases from J, with 14 bases between. Per the germline V gene, CDR1 is MGHRA and CDR2 is YSYEKL. The CDR3 has 16 residues. This chain's CDR3 is CASSQDPVSPTYEQYF. The DNA of the CDR3 is TGCGCCAGCAGCCAAGATCCTGTTAGCCCTACCTACGAGCAGTACTTC.

This clonotype was seen a few times. J is TRBJ2-1 and V is TRBV20-1, with no clear D. Between the trimmed V and J ends, which lost 8 bases and 5 bases, there was a span of 19 bases. The germline V gene has CDR1 DFQATT and CDR2 SNEGSKA (reference sequence). The CDR3 is made up of 14 amino acids. The CDR3 here is CSKGWVGLHNEQFF. The CDR3 coding sequence is TGCAGTAAGGGTTGGGTTGGCCTACACAATGAGCAGTTCTTC.

The chain has TRBV3-1 and TRBJ1-4; D may be TRBD1 (5 bases). The CDR3 covers 14 residues. With 6 bases removed from V and 1 base from J, the gap between germline ends came to 9 bases. Germline CDR1 reads LGHDT; CDR2 reads YNNKEL (reference sequence). The CDR3 nucleotides read TGTGCCAGCAGTCAGCAGGGAACTAATGAAAAACTGTTTTTT. It codes for CASSQQGTNEKLFF.

The chain uses TRBV7-9 and TRBJ2-5; possibly TRBD2 for D (6 bases). From germline, CDR1 is SEHNR and CDR2 FQNEAQ (reference sequence). There are 16 residues in the CDR3. Trimming left V 0 bases short and J 2 bases short, with 13 bases between. The CDR3, as DNA: TGTGCCAGCAGCTTAGCGGAGGGAACAAGGCAAGAGACCCAGTACTTC. Encoded protein: CASSLAEGTRQETQYF.

This clonotype has ten or more counts. The chain has TRBV30 and TRBJ2-1; D is possibly TRBD1 or TRBD2 (5 bases each). Germline V lookup: CDR1 GTSNPN, CDR2 SVGIG (reference sequence). Deletions cut 2 bases from V and 6 bases from J, with 14 bases between. This CDR3 is 14 amino acids long. The CDR3 protein is CAWSPPRESNEQFF. The CDR3 DNA is TGTGCCTGGAGTCCACCCAGGGAGAGCAATGAGCAGTTCTTC.

This clonotype has ten or more counts. The DNA of the CDR3 is TGTGCCAGCAGCCCCACCCCCGGGGGCACAGATACGCAGTATTTT. This sequence encodes CASSPTPGGTDTQYF. The rearrangement uses TRBV12-3 or TRBV12-4 and TRBJ2-3; tentative D call: TRBD2 (5 bases). This CDR3 is 15 amino acids long. Trimming stripped 6 bases from V and 1 base from J, with 14 bases between.

The gene calls are TRBV14 and TRBJ2-2; TRBD2 might be the D (6 bases). V lost 5 bases and J lost 6, with 19 bases in between. Looked up from germline, CDR1 is SGHDN and CDR2 is FVKESK. This CDR3 spans 16 amino acids. The chain's CDR3 is CASSYGDFGYPGELFF. For the CDR3, the DNA is TGTGCCAGCAGCTACGGGGACTTTGGATACCCCGGGGAGCTGTTTTTT.

This clonotype occurred a few times. The chain carries TRBV14 and TRBJ2-2; D is unclear. This CDR3 has 16 amino acids. Trimming removed 4 bases from V and 2 bases from J, with 14 bases in between. The germline CDR1 and CDR2 sequences are SGHDN and FVKESK. The CDR3: CASSLLGRSNTGELFF. As DNA, the CDR3 is TGTGCCAGCAGCCTTCTTGGTCGGAGCAACACCGGGGAGCTGTTTTTT.

This clonotype was seen a handful of times. This sequence joins TRBV12-3 or TRBV12-4 and TRBJ2-1; D not certain. The CDR3 is 14 residues long. V was cut by 6 bases and J by 10 bases, with 19 bases left in between. CDR3 nucleotide sequence: TGTGCCAGCAGCCTCTTTGACGGCGTAGGGGAGCAGTTCTTC. It specifies CASSLFDGVGEQFF.

The rearrangement joins TRBV27 to TRBJ2-5; TRBD2 aligns across 11 bases. The trim removed 5 bases at V and 5 bases at J, leaving 7 bases unmatched. The CDR3 is made up of 15 amino acids. CDR1 MNHEY and CDR2 SMNVEV come from the germline V gene (reference sequence). CDR3 residues: CASSDSGGAGETQYF. DNA of the CDR3: TGTGCCAGCAGTGATAGCGGGGGGGCCGGGGAGACCCAGTACTTC.

This clonotype was seen more than once but under ten times. The V gene is TRBV28, the J gene TRBJ1-5; D gene unclear. The CDR3 is made up of 13 amino acids. The V end was cut by 8 bases, the J end by 2 bases, with 10 bases between. The germline CDR1 and CDR2 sequences are MDHEN and SYDVKM. In DNA, the CDR3 is TGTGCCAGCCTAACGGACGGCAATCAGCCCCAGCATTTT. Translating it yields CASLTDGNQPQHF.

The genes are TRBV12-5 and TRBJ1-5; 7 bases map to TRBD1. Germline V gene data show CDR1 as LGHNT and CDR2 as FRNRAP. The CDR3 is 17 amino acids. V lost 0 bases to trimming and J lost 0 bases; unmatched junction nucleotides: 5. CDR3 loop: CASGLVTGTLSNQPQHF. CDR3 bases: TGTGCTAGTGGTTTGGTGACAGGGACCCTTAGCAATCAGCCCCAGCATTTT.

This clonotype has more than one count but fewer than ten. J is TRBJ1-4 and V is TRBV11-3; D remains unclear. Per germline, CDR1 SGHNT and CDR2 YENEEA. This CDR3 spans 15 amino acids. V lost 5 bases, J lost 6 bases, and 16 bases lay in between. CDR3 bases: TGTGCCAGCAGCCCCCGAGTGTCGTCGGATGAAAAACTGTTTTTT. It translates to CASSPRVSSDEKLFF.